This TCR beta chain was identified in a study of prognosis after radiotherapy for stage I lung cancer. TCR beta CDR3 was amplified from genomic DNA by two-round multiplex PCR. Gene-specific primers for each TRBV and TRBJ gene drove first-round PCR. TCRdb re-derived calls from the multiplex PCR reads in MiXCR, one entry per CDR3 protein. The table shows around 60,000 distinct CDR3 sequences, with 26% occurring only once. As for this clonotype: A far bigger clonotype differs at one base, so this is likely a read error.

CDR3 length equals 17 residues. Looked up from germline, CDR1 is MRHNA and CDR2 is SNTAGT. Trimming shortened V by 5 bases and J by 2 bases, and 16 bases separated the two germline ends. The sequencing here drew on PBMCs, taken before or after stereotactic body radiation therapy (not recorded which). V and J are TRBV6-4 and TRBJ1-6, with a tentative D call TRBD1 (5 bases). The receptor was isolated from a donor of 50 years or more with non-small cell lung cancer. The CDR3 spells CASSQLPRGAYNSPLHF. The CDR3, as DNA: TGTGCCAGCAGTCAACTCCCTCGGGGCGCCTATAATTCACCCCTCCACTTT.